What follows are 3 T cell receptor beta chains derived from one specimen sequenced in a study of T cells in Graves' hyperthyroidism and ophthalmopathy. Regions amplified from RNA transcripts were the TCR beta CDR3 regions. Initially, a first-round RT-PCR of the TCR CDR3 employed the HTBI primer set. MiXCR, run by TCRdb on the multiplex PCR reads, gives a single entry per CDR3 protein. This sample has 550,000 to 700,000 distinct CDR3 sequences; 40% to 55% occur once, and the top ten carry 15% to 20%. Sequencing was done on a sample of peripheral blood or thyroid tissue (not recorded which). Every receptor here comes from an adult woman with Graves' disease, either hyperthyroidism or ophthalmopathy (not recorded which).

In its sample, this clonotype was seen a few times. The chain combines TRBV10-3 with TRBJ1-5, with TRBD1 matching 8 bases. The germline gives CDR1 ENHRY, CDR2 SYGVKD. This CDR3 is 12 amino acids long. The CDR3 nucleotides are TGTGCTAGACAGGACAGGGAGGAGCCCCAGCATTTT. As protein: CARQDREEPQHF.

In its sample, this clonotype was seen many times. The chain joins TRBV25-1 to TRBJ1-1, with 7 bases aligning to TRBD1. After removal of 9 bases from V and 9 bases from J, the junction contained 7 bases not matched to a gene. The CDR3 is 11 amino acids. Germline V lookup: CDR1 MGHDK, CDR2 SYGVNS. CDR3 bases: TGTGCCAGTGGGTCGGGACAGCAAGCTTTCTTT. This sequence encodes CASGSGQQAFF.

This clonotype was counted at least ten times. J is TRBJ1-1 and V is TRBV12-3 or TRBV12-4; D is unresolved. The V gene lost 5 bases and the J gene lost 4 bases, with 11 bases spanning the gap. The CDR3 consists of 13 residues. Written as DNA, the CDR3 is TGTGCCAGCAGTAAACTTTTAAGCACTGAAGCTTTCTTT. It is translated as CASSKLLSTEAFF.